This is a list of T cell receptor beta chains from one sample in a study of response to subunit inactivated influenza vaccine. Using its own MiXCR run on the RT-PCR reads, TCRdb lists one record per CDR3 protein. The data contain 700,000 to 900,000 distinct CDR3 sequences, 21% of them seen just once; the ten biggest clones take up about 9.4%. Sequenced here: PBMCs from blood, sampled 4 to 6 days after vaccination. These receptors all come from a man aged 50 to 59 who received an inactivated influenza vaccine. The CDR3 runs from the conserved cysteine through the conserved F or W. A D gene is named only where the DNA matches it firmly. Rows give clone size only sometimes, using once, few, many, or a class for an expanded clone.

- TRBD2 TRBJ2-1 TRBV20-1 CSVLAGDYNEQFF TGCAGTGTTTTAGCGGGAGACTACAATGAGCAGTTCTTC
few - TRBJ2-3 TRBV19 CASSGQRGDTQYF TGTGCCAGTAGTGGGCAGAGAGGGGATACGCAGTATTTT
few TRBD1 TRBJ1-1 TRBV10-3 CAISESTGGSYTEAFF TGTGCCATCAGTGAGTCGACAGGGGGAAGCTACACTGAAGCTTTCTTT
- - TRBJ2-5 TRBV7-8 CASSLILGSQETQYF TGTGCCAGCAGCTTAATCCTAGGCTCGCAAGAGACCCAGTACTTC
- TRBD2 TRBJ2-5 TRBV9 CASSVSASGRHGGETQYF TGTGCCAGCAGCGTATCCGCTAGCGGACGACATGGGGGAGAGACCCAGTACTTC
- TRBD1 TRBJ2-3 TRBV24-1 CATSDLRAGDRAIDTQYF TGTGCCACCAGTGATTTGCGAGCTGGGGACAGGGCGATAGATACGCAGTATTTT
- - TRBJ2-3 TRBV11-2 CASSLEISALGDTQYF TGTGCCAGCAGCTTAGAGATCAGCGCCCTCGGGGATACGCAGTATTTT
- TRBD1 TRBJ2-1 TRBV4-3 CASSQGDGTADINEQFF TGCGCCAGCAGCCAAGGGGACGGGACAGCGGATATTAATGAGCAGTTCTTC
many - TRBJ1-2 TRBV6-6 CASSSRNYGYTF TGTGCCAGCAGCAGCAGGAACTATGGCTACACCTTC
many TRBD1 TRBJ1-6 TRBV11-2 CASKGQPNSPLHF TGTGCCAGCAAGGGACAGCCTAATTCACCCCTCCACTTT
- - TRBJ1-2 TRBV29-1 CSVEELTGYGYTF TGCAGCGTTGAAGAATTGACAGGTTATGGCTACACCTTC
- - TRBJ1-4 TRBV19 CASKYATNEKLFF TGTGCCAGTAAATATGCAACTAATGAAAAACTGTTTTTT
few TRBD2 TRBJ2-5 TRBV12-3/TRBV12-4 CASSLDRHLSGGEETQYF TGTGCCAGCAGTTTAGATCGACATCTTAGCGGGGGGGAAGAGACCCAGTACTTC
- - TRBJ2-7 TRBV7-2 CASSLAVAVSYEQYF TGTGCCAGCAGCTTAGCAGTAGCGGTCTCCTACGAGCAGTACTTC